The next 8 T cell receptor beta chains were all read from a single sample in a study of T cells in Graves' hyperthyroidism and ophthalmopathy. RNA transcripts gave rise to amplified TCR beta CDR3 regions. When the TCR CDR3 underwent first-round RT-PCR, the HTBI primer set was used. MiXCR, run by TCRdb on the multiplex PCR reads, gives a single entry per CDR3 protein. The sample shows about 420,000 distinct CDR3 sequences, about 15% of them seen only once. The material sequenced was blood. The receptors here all came from a woman aged 18-35 years with Graves' hyperthyroidism.

The chain employs TRBV4-2 and TRBJ2-6, with D unresolved. The V end lost 4 bases, the J end lost 2 bases, and 9 bases lay between the germline ends. This CDR3 region has 15 residues. Germline V CDR1 and CDR2: LGHNA, YNFKEQ. The CDR3 sequence: CASSPRTTGANVLTF. The CDR3 DNA sequence: TGTGCCAGCAGCCCGCGGACGACTGGGGCCAACGTCCTGACTTTC.

There are a few counts of this clonotype. This chain connects TRBV19 to TRBJ2-5, with TRBD1 identical over 7 bases. The CDR3 is 15 amino acids. Germline V gene lookup returns CDR1 LNHDA and CDR2 SQIVND (reference sequence). V shed 3 bases and J 3 bases; nucleotides not matched to a gene: 7. CDR3 amino acids: CASSISGTEKETQYF. DNA for the CDR3: TGTGCCAGTAGTATTTCCGGGACAGAGAAAGAGACCCAGTACTTC.

This clonotype appeared many times. The V gene is TRBV2, the J gene TRBJ1-5; D possibly corresponds to TRBD1 (5 bases). Germline V gives CDR1 SNHLY, CDR2 FYNNEI. CDR3 length: 13 residues. V shed 3 bases and J shed 7 bases, with 10 bases lying between them. Here the CDR3 reads CASSDEGPQPQHF. CDR3 DNA sequence: TGTGCCAGCAGTGATGAGGGGCCACAGCCCCAGCATTTT. The whole variable domain, filled in from reference TRBV2 and TRBJ1-5, reads EPEVTQTPSHQVTQMGQEVILRCVPISNHLYFYWYRQILGQKVEFLVSFYNNEISEKSEIFDDQFSVERPDGSNFTLKIRSTKLEDSAMYFCASSDEGPQPQHFGDGTRLSIL.

This clonotype has a count of ten or more. V usage is TRBV2 and J usage is TRBJ1-2, with 9 bases that match TRBD1. CDR3 length equals 14 residues. Looked up from germline, CDR1 is SNHLY and CDR2 is FYNNEI. V shed 5 bases and J 3 bases; nucleotides not matched to a gene: 4. The CDR3 nucleotides read TGTGCCAGCAGTTCACAGGGGGCAGACTATGGCTACACCTTC. Encoded protein: CASSSQGADYGYTF.

This clonotype was seen at least ten times. The CDR3 coding sequence is TGTGCCAGCAGTTTATCCCGAGACAGGCAGGAAGATACGCAGTATTTT. This codes for CASSLSRDRQEDTQYF. The V call is TRBV27, the J call TRBJ2-3; a weak D match, TRBD1 (6 bases). Germline-derived CDR1 and CDR2 are MNHEY and SMNVEV (reference sequence). This CDR3 has 16 amino acids. Trimming removed 0 bases from V and 5 bases from J, with 15 bases in between.

This clonotype has a handful of counts. V gene TRBV7-9 combines with J gene TRBJ2-3, with a tentative D call TRBD2 (6 bases). The length of the CDR3 is 17 residues. Germline V lookup: CDR1 SEHNR, CDR2 FQNEAQ (reference sequence). V gave up 5 bases and J gave up 3 bases, with 21 bases separating them. The CDR3 region is CASSQRNRRGVTDTQYF. The CDR3 DNA sequence: TGTGCCAGCAGCCAGAGGAATAGGCGGGGTGTAACAGATACGCAGTATTTT.

In its sample, this clonotype was seen many times. The rearrangement uses TRBV6-5 and TRBJ1-4; no clear D. CDR3 size: 16 residues. With 0 bases removed from V and 11 bases from J, the gap between germline ends came to 19 bases. Germline V lookup: CDR1 MNHEY, CDR2 SVGAGI. The CDR3 bases are TGTGCCAGCAGTTACTCGGGCAGCTACCGAGCCGGGAAACTGTTTTTT. Protein: CASSYSGSYRAGKLFF.

In this sample, this clonotype turned up many times. The chain links TRBV2 to TRBJ2-5; 9 bases are a match to TRBD2. Losses at the gene ends were 6 bases for V and 2 bases for J; bases not matched to a gene: 4. Germline lookup yields CDR1 SNHLY and CDR2 FYNNEI. The CDR3 length is 14 residues. CDR3 in amino acids: CASRTLAGQETQYF. CDR3 sequence (DNA): TGTGCCAGCAGAACACTAGCGGGTCAAGAGACCCAGTACTTC. Together with reference TRBV2 and TRBJ2-5, the CDR3 gives the full variable domain: EPEVTQTPSHQVTQMGQEVILRCVPISNHLYFYWYRQILGQKVEFLVSFYNNEISEKSEIFDDQFSVERPDGSNFTLKIRSTKLEDSAMYFCASRTLAGQETQYFGPGTRLLVL.